The T cell receptor (beta chain) under discussion was sequenced for a study of cytomegalovirus exposure and HLA in healthy donors. As for this clone: Its antigen is still unknown.

Study-level findings and limits: Some V segments (TRBV6-2 and TRBV6-3 among them) were excluded as indistinguishable. The study assumed roughly uniform donor sequencing depth for presence/absence analyses.

The PCR made use of 60 Vbeta and 13 Jbeta primers. Data came from immunoSEQ multiplex PCR; TCRdb stores just in-frame clones and leaves some out. Here the sample spans approximately 160,000 clones, about three fifths being singletons. The CDR3 has 15 amino acids. V lost 4 bases, J lost 7 bases, and 13 bases stayed unmatched. Looked up from germline, CDR1 is GTSNPN and CDR2 is SVGIG (reference sequence). The sequenced sample consisted of PBMCs. The chain employs TRBV30 and TRBJ2-3; 8 bases fit TRBD2. This clonotype was sampled from a woman aged 25 to 39 in good health and CMV-seropositive. The CDR3 spells CAWIGMGLGTYTQYF. The CDR3 DNA reads as TGTGCCTGGATTGGGATGGGACTAGGGACTTATACGCAGTATTTT.